This TCR beta chain came from a study of patients and donors after allogeneic stem cell transplantation. Using its own MiXCR run on the RT-PCR reads, TCRdb lists one record per CDR3 protein. This sample has about 1,800 distinct CDR3 sequences, with 13% to 15% found just once. Sample share makes this clonotype medium-sized. Sequencing was done on a sample of blood, either unsorted or a sorted T cell fraction (not recorded which). The origin of this receptor is a human donor who was either an allogeneic HSCT recipient or a stem cell or donor lymphocyte infusion donor (not recorded which). It is not recorded whose cells these are; they may come from a transplant donor.

The CDR3 DNA follows: TGTGCCAGCTCACCGGGGGACAGCCGAGCTAACTATGGCTACACCTTC. Translated, it gives CASSPGDSRANYGYTF. The V and J genes are TRBV18 and TRBJ1-2, with 7 bases identical to TRBD1. V was pared by 3 bases and J by 0 bases, with 7 bases of the junction left unmatched. Germline CDR1 KGHSH, CDR2 LQKENI. The CDR3 is made up of 16 amino acids. Full variable domain (rest looked up from reference TRBV18 and TRBJ1-2): NAGVMQNPRHLVRRRGQEARLRCSPMKGHSHVYWYRQLPEEGLKFMVYLQKENIIDESGMPKERFSAEFPKEGPSILRIQQVVRGDSAAYFCASSPGDSRANYGYTFGSGTRLTVV.